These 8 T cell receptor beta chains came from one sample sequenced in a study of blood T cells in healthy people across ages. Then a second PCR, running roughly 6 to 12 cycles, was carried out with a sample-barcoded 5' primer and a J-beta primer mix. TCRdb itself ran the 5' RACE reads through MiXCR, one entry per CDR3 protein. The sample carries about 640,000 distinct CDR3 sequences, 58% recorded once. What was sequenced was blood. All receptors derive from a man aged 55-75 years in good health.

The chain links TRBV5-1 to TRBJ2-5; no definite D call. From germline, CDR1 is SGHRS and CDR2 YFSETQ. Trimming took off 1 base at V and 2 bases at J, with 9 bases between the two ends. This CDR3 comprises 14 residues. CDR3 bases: TGCGCCAGCAGCTTGATGGCAGATCAAGAGACCCAGTACTTC. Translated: CASSLMADQETQYF.

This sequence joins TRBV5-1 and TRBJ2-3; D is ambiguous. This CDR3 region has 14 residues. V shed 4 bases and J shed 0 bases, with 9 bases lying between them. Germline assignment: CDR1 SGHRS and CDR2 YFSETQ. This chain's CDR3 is CASSPKGSTDTQYF. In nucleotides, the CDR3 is TGCGCCAGCAGCCCGAAGGGCAGCACAGATACGCAGTATTTT.

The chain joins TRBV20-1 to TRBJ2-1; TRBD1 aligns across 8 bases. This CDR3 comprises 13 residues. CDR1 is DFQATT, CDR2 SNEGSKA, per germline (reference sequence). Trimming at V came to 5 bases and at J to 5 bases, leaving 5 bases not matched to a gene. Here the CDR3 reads CSAPQGGHNEQFF. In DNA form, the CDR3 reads TGCAGTGCTCCACAGGGGGGCCACAATGAGCAGTTCTTC.

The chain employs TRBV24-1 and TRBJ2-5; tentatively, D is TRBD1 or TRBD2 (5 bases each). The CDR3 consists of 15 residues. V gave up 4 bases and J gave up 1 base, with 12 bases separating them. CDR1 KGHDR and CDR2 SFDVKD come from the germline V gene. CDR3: CATSEGTAPQETQYF. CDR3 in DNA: TGTGCCACCAGTGAGGGGACGGCTCCCCAAGAGACCCAGTACTTC.

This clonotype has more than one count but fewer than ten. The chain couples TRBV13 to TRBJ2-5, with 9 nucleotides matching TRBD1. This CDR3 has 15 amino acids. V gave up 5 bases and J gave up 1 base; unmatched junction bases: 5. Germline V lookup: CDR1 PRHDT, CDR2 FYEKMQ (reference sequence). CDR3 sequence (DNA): TGTGCCAGCAGCCCACGGGACAGGGCCCAAGAGACCCAGTACTTC. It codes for CASSPRDRAQETQYF.

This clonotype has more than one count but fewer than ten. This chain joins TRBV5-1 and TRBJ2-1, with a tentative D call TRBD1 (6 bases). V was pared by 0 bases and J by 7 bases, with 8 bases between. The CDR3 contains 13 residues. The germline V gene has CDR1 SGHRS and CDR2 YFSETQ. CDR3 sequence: CASSLDQGNEQFF. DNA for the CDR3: TGCGCCAGCAGCTTGGATCAGGGGAATGAGCAGTTCTTC.

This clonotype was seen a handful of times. CDR3 amino acids: CASSLTSGMDYEQFF. As DNA, the CDR3 is TGCGCCAGCAGCTTGACTAGCGGCATGGACTATGAGCAGTTCTTC. The chain carries TRBV5-1 and TRBJ2-1, with TRBD2 identical over 8 bases. The CDR3 sequence is 15 residues long. CDR1 is SGHRS, CDR2 YFSETQ, per germline. The junction had 8 bases not matched to a gene; V was cut back by 1 base and J by 8 bases.

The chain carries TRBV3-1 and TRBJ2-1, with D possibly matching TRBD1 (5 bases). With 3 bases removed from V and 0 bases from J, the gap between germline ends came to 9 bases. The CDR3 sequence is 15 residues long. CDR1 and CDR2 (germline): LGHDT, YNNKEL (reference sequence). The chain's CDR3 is CASSQDTSSYNEQFF. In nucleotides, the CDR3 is TGTGCCAGCAGCCAGGACACGAGCTCCTACAATGAGCAGTTCTTC.